This TCR beta chain was identified during a study of T cell repertoires in cytomegalovirus infection. On the study more broadly: Well-studied HLA-B-restricted epitopes and recently identified HLA-C-restricted epitopes of CMV were both used in the study. It was the public TCR beta signatures that indicated both CMV infection and matching HLA type.

General study points: HLA-C-restricted CMV clonotypes gave the most frequent clonotype in two of eight donors. Summed frequency of public TCR beta families distinguished CMV carriers with the relevant HLA.

One entry per CDR3 protein results from TCRdb running MiXCR on the reads. Among some 900,000 distinct CDR3 sequences listed, about 31% were seen once. Comment on this clonotype: Antigen specificity is unknown.

The CDR3 is made up of 15 amino acids. Trimming removed 7 bases from V and 6 bases from J, with 19 bases in between. The germline CDR1 and CDR2 sequences are MNHNY and SVGAGI (reference sequence). This sample comprised cultured CD8+ T cells from PBMCs, obtained from culture after CMV antigen stimulation. V is TRBV6-6 and J is TRBJ1-5; the D is unclear. The receptor was derived from a human donor in good health (CMV status not recorded). Some clones in this sample may be carry-over from other donors' samples. The CDR3 is CASTVPEALGQPQHF. The CDR3 DNA follows: TGTGCCAGCACGGTCCCAGAGGCTCTCGGTCAGCCCCAGCATTTT.